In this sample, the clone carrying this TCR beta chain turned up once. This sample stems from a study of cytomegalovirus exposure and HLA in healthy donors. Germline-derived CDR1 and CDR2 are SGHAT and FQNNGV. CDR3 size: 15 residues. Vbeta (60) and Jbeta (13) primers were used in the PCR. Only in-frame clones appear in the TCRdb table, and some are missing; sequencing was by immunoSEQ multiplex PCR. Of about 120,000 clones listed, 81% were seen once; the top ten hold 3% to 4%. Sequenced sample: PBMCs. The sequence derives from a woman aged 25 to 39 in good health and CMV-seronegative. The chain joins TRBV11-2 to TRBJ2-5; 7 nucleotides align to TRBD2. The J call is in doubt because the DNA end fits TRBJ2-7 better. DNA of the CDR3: TGTGCCAGCAGCTTAGAGCCTAGCGGCTCCTACGAGCAGTACTTC. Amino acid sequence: CASSLEPSGSYEQYF.